These 6 T cell receptor beta chains were all obtained from the same sample, sequenced in a study of cytomegalovirus exposure and HLA in healthy donors. Use of 60 Vbeta and 13 Jbeta primers characterized the PCR. The assay was immunoSEQ multiplex PCR, and TCRdb's table has in-frame clones only and misses some. The repertoire has over 75,000 clones, 79% of them found once; the top ten carry around 3.5%. The specimen was PBMCs. These receptors were collected from a male donor in good health and CMV-seropositive.

This chain connects TRBV6-6 to TRBJ1-1; 8 positions agree with TRBD1. From germline, CDR1 is MNHNY and CDR2 SVGAGI (reference sequence). There are 13 residues in the CDR3. With V trimmed by 6 bases and J by 3 bases, 3 bases remained unmatched. The CDR3 sequence is CASRDRGDTEAFF. CDR3 DNA sequence: TGTGCCAGCAGAGACAGGGGTGACACTGAAGCTTTCTTT.

The V gene is TRBV5-1, the J gene TRBJ1-5; the D gene is possibly TRBD1 (6 bases). The CDR3 has 15 residues. Germline assignment: CDR1 SGHRS and CDR2 YFSETQ. V lost 5 bases to trimming and J lost 2 bases, with 14 bases between them. DNA for the CDR3: TGCGCCAGCAGTCCGTGGGGGCTGGGCAATCAGCCCCAGCATTTT. Its protein product is CASSPWGLGNQPQHF.

CDR3 loop: CASSEGGASYEQYF. DNA of the CDR3: TGCGCCAGCAGCGAAGGCGGGGCCTCCTACGAGCAGTACTTC. The V and J genes are TRBV5-1 and TRBJ2-7; weak D call: TRBD2 (6 bases). Trimming removed 4 bases from V and 0 bases from J, with 11 bases in between. Germline V gene sequence: CDR1 SGHRS, CDR2 YFSETQ. This CDR3 is 14 amino acids long.

V is TRBV30 and J is TRBJ2-1; 7 nucleotides line up with TRBD2. CDR1 and CDR2 from the germline V gene are GTSNPN and SVGIG (reference sequence). Trimming removed 2 bases from V and 9 bases from J; junction bases left unmatched: 10. The CDR3 covers 14 residues. Here the CDR3 reads CAWSRRGSLREQFF. CDR3 sequence (DNA): TGTGCCTGGAGTCGGCGGGGGTCCCTACGTGAGCAGTTCTTC.

The sample holds a few counts of this clone. This sequence joins TRBV6-5 and TRBJ1-2, with D perhaps matching TRBD1 (6 bases). V lost 6 bases and J 3 bases, leaving 8 bases between the germline ends. CDR3 size: 12 residues. Germline-derived CDR1 and CDR2 are MNHEY and SVGAGI. CDR3 region: CASRQGYYGYTF. The CDR3 bases are TGTGCCAGCAGGCAGGGGTACTATGGCTACACCTTC.

The chain has TRBV29-1 and TRBJ1-1; TRBD1 matches 9 bases. The junction had 6 bases not matched to a gene; V was cut back by 7 bases and J by 6 bases. The germline gives CDR1 SQVTM, CDR2 ANQGSEA. CDR3 length: 12 amino acids. CDR3 loop: CSGTGGSSEAFF. CDR3 nucleotides: TGCAGCGGTACAGGGGGCTCGTCTGAAGCTTTCTTT.